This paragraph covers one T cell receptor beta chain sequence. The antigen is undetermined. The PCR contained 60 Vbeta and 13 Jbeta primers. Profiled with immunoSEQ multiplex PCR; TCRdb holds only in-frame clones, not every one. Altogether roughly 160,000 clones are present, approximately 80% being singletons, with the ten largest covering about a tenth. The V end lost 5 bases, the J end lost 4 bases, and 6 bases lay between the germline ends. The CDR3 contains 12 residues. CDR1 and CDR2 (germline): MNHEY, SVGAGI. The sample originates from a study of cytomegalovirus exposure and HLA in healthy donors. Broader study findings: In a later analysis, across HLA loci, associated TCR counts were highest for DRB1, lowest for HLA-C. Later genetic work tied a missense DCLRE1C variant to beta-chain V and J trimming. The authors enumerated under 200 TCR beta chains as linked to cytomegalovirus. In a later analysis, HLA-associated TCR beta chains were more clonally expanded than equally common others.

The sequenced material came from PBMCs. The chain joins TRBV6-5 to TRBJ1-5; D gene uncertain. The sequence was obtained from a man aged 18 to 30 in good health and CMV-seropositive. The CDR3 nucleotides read TGTGCCAGCAGTGTCGGGAATCAGCCCCAGCATTTT. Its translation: CASSVGNQPQHF.